These T cell receptor beta chains were read from a single sample in a study of OX40 agonist ivuxolimab in advanced cancers. This table comes from immunoSEQ multiplex PCR, and its TCRdb copy is limited to in-frame clones, with some not included. The table includes tens of thousands of clones, nearly 90% detected once. The material was CD4+ or CD8+ T cells sorted from blood, obtained in a trial of the OX40 agonist ivuxolimab. The source of these receptors is an adult with an advanced solid tumor such as melanoma, head and neck, liver or kidney cancer. Both conserved end residues are trimmed from each CDR3. D genes are given only for firm matches. Part of the rows lack a size; the others show once, few, many or a class for expanded clones.

abundance,d_gene,j_gene,v_gene,CDR3aa
NA,TRBD2,TRBJ2-7,TRBV9,ASSPGLAGAYEQY
NA,TRBD1,TRBJ2-7,TRBV7-9,ASSPQGAEQY
NA,NA,TRBJ1-1,TRBV7-8,ASSSPLGTNTEAF
NA,NA,TRBJ2-7,TRBV10-3,ATKGGKSLYEQY
once,TRBD1,TRBJ2-4,TRBV5-4,ASRPTGGSDKNIQY
NA,NA,NA,TRBV2,ASRGGEAPGYEQY
NA,NA,TRBJ2-7,TRBV5-6,ASSPPFWVDEQY
NA,NA,TRBJ2-1,TRBV7-2,ASSLEQDSYNEQF
NA,TRBD1,TRBJ2-4,TRBV6-6,ASSAGQGQNIQY
NA,TRBD1,TRBJ2-7,TRBV19,ASSMVLGQSYEQY
NA,NA,TRBJ2-7,TRBV10-1,ASSESYSSYEQY
NA,NA,TRBJ2-5,TRBV25-1,ASSWGETQY
NA,TRBD1,TRBJ1-4,TRBV6-1,ASSERDRSDEKLF
NA,TRBD2,TRBJ2-3,TRBV11-2,ASSSTLLAGVVADTQY
NA,TRBD1,TRBJ2-7,TRBV19,ASAWGDRNYEQY
NA,NA,TRBJ2-7,TRBV27,ASSFQGGFSYEQY
NA,TRBD2,TRBJ2-1,TRBV19,ASSPLGAGDNEQF
NA,NA,TRBJ1-2,TRBV7-2,ASRDSYGYT
NA,NA,TRBJ2-1,TRBV10-2,ASSEARLSSYNEQF
NA,TRBD2,TRBJ2-3,TRBV28,ASRALYPAGGGAHTDTQY
few,TRBD1,TRBJ2-7,TRBV19,ASSWDRETDEQY
NA,TRBD1,TRBJ2-3,TRBV7-2,ASSLGRGQGQY
NA,NA,TRBJ2-7,TRBV27,ASSPNRDLPYEQY
NA,TRBD1,TRBJ1-2,TRBV6-5,ASSYTRDRGGYGYT
NA,NA,TRBJ2-7,TRBV11-2,ASSGGVGLYEQY
NA,NA,TRBJ2-7,TRBV19,ASSTTVLRSPYEQY
NA,NA,TRBJ2-1,TRBV9,ASSVSSGPFPEF
NA,NA,TRBJ2-7,TRBV27,ASSFGPQYEQY
few,TRBD1,TRBJ2-7,TRBV6-6,ASSYSDRSYEQY
NA,NA,TRBJ1-2,TRBV30,AWLPSRAGQLIGGGYT
NA,NA,TRBJ2-7,TRBV7-6,ASSLGDGSVATYEQY
few,TRBD2,TRBJ2-7,TRBV10-2,ASSDPREGLYEQY
NA,NA,TRBJ1-2,TRBV6-6,ASSSRVSGYYGYT
NA,NA,TRBJ1-2,TRBV30,AWSFDIGGYGYT
NA,TRBD2,TRBJ2-3,TRBV13,ASSPSGGMTDTQY
NA,TRBD1,TRBJ1-1,TRBV29-1,SVDQDRDTEAF
NA,NA,NA,TRBV23-1,ASSHHYEQY
NA,NA,TRBJ2-1,TRBV7-6,ASSLDGYEQF
NA,TRBD1,TRBJ1-1,TRBV28,ASSSDRGVQSYARNTEAF
once,NA,TRBJ2-1,TRBV7-2,ASSLVGGSANNEQF
NA,NA,TRBJ1-5,TRBV10-1,ASGVRARRCNQPQH
NA,NA,TRBJ2-5,TRBV14,ASSQGAVGY
NA,NA,TRBJ2-1,TRBV21-1,ASSRRTGVRTNEQF
NA,NA,TRBJ1-5,TRBV28,ASSFIGSNQPQH